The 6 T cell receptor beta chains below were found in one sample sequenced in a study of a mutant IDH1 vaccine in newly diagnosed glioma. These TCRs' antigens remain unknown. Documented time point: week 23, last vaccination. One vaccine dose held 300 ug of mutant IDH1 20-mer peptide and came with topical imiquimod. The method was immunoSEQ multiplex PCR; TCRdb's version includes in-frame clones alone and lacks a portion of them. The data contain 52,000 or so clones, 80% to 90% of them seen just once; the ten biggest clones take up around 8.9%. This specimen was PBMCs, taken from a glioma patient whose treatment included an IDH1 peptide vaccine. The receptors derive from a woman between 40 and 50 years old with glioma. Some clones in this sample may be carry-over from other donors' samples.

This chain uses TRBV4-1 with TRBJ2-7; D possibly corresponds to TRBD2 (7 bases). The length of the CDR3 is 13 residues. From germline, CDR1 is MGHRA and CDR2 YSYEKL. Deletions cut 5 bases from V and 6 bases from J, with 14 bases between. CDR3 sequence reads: CASSEGGVPEQYF. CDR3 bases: TGCGCCAGCAGCGAAGGGGGGGTCCCCGAGCAGTACTTC.

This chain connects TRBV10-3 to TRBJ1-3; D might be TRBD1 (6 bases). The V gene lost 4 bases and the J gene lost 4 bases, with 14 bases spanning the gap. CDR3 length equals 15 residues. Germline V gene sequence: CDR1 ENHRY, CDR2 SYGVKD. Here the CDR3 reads CAISVGGATGNTIYF. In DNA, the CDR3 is TGTGCCATCAGTGTAGGGGGGGCTACCGGAAACACCATATATTTT.

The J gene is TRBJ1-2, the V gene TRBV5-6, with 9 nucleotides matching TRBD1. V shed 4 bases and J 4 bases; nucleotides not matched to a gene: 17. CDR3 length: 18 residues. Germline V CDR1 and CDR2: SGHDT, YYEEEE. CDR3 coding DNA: TGTGCCAGCAGCCACCGGGACAGGGACCTGGCGTGGGTCTATGGCTACACCTTC. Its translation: CASSHRDRDLAWVYGYTF.

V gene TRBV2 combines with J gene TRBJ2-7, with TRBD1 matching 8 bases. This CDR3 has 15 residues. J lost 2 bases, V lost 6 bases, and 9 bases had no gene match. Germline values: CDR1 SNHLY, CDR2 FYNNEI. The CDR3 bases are TGTGCCAGCAGGGAACAGGGGGGTCCGACCTACGAGCAGTACTTC. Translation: CASREQGGPTYEQYF.

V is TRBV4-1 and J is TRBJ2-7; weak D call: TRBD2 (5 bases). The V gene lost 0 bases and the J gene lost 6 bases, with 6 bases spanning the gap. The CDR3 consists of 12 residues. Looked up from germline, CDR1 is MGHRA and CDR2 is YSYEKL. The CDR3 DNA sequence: TGCGCCAGCAGCCAAGAGGCGGGCGAGCAGTACTTC. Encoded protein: CASSQEAGEQYF.

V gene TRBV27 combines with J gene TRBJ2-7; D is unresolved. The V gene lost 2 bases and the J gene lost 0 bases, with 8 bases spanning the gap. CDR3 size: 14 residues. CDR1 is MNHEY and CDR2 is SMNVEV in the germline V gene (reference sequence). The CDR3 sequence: CASSLKWDSYEQYF. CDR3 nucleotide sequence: TGTGCCAGCAGTTTAAAGTGGGACTCCTACGAGCAGTACTTC.